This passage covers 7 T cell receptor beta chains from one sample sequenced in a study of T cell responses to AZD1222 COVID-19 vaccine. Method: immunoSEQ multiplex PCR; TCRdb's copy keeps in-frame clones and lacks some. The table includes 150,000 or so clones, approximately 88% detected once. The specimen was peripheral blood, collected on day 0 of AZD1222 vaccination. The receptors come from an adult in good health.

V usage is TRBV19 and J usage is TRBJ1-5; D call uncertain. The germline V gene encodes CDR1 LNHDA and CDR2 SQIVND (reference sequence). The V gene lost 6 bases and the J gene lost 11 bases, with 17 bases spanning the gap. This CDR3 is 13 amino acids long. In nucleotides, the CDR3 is TGTGCCAGTAGCGTTGCGGACGGGTGGGCCCAGCATTTT. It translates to CASSVADGWAQHF.

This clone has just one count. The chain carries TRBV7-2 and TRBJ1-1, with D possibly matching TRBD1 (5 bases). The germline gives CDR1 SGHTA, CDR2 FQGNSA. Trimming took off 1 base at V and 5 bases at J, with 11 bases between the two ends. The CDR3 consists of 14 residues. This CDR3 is CASSLDFGGTEAFF. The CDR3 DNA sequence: TGTGCCAGCAGCTTAGATTTTGGGGGTACTGAAGCTTTCTTT.

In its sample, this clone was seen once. The CDR3 is CASSVGLAGVDTQYF. CDR3 coding DNA: TGTGCCAGCAGCGTAGGACTAGCGGGAGTGGATACGCAGTATTTT. J is TRBJ2-3 and V is TRBV9; 12 bases line up with TRBD2. The V gene end was trimmed by 0 bases and the J gene end by 6 bases; junction bases not matched to a gene: 2. This CDR3 spans 15 amino acids. The V gene's germline CDR1 is SGDLS and CDR2 YYNGEE.

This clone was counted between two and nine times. CDR3 amino acids: CASRQGNGNTIYF. The CDR3 DNA reads as TGTGCCAGCAGGCAGGGGAATGGAAACACCATATATTTT. The rearrangement uses TRBV12-3 or TRBV12-4 and TRBJ1-3; D perhaps matches TRBD1 (6 bases). With 6 bases removed from V and 3 bases from J, the gap between germline ends came to 9 bases. The CDR3 sequence is 13 residues long.

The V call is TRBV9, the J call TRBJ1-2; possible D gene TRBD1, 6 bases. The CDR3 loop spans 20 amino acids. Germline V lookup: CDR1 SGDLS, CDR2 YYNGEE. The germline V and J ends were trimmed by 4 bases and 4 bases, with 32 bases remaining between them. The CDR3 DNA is TGTGCCAGCAGCCCCAAGACTGGTGACGGGGGGGCGCTTCGGGTCTATGGCTACACCTTC. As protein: CASSPKTGDGGALRVYGYTF.

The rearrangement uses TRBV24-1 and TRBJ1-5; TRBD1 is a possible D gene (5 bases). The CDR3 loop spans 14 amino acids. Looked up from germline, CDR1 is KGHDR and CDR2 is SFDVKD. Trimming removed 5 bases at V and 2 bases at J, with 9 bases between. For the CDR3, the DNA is TGTGCCACCAGTGTGGGGACGGGCAATCAGCCCCAGCATTTT. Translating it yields CATSVGTGNQPQHF.

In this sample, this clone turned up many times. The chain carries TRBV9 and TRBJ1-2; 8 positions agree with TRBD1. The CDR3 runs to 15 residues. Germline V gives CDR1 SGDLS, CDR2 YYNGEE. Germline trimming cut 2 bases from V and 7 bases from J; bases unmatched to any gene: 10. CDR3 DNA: TGTGCCAGCAGCGTTTTGGACAGGGCGGCCGGTGGCTACACCTTC. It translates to CASSVLDRAAGGYTF.